This TCR beta chain was sequenced for a study of cytomegalovirus exposure and HLA in healthy donors. On this clone itself: Its matching antigen is unknown.

Whole-study results and caveats: Reports indicated that the classifier achieved high specificity and sensitivity in diagnosing cytomegalovirus status.

Samples came from healthy bone marrow donors. Donors likely had unrecorded immune exposures despite being nominally healthy when sampled. The PCR contained 60 Vbeta and 13 Jbeta primers. Assay used: immunoSEQ multiplex PCR; TCRdb lists only in-frame clones, some missing. Here the sample spans 150,000 to 200,000 clones, roughly 87% being singletons. The source is a man in his forties or fifties in good health and CMV-seropositive. Specimen: PBMCs.

For the CDR3, the DNA is TGTGCCAGCAGTTTAGGTGGGGCCACAGCCCAGCATTTT. Amino acid sequence: CASSLGGATAQHF. The chain recombines TRBV28 with TRBJ1-5, with D maybe TRBD1 (5 bases). V lost 2 bases and J 11 bases, leaving 13 bases between the germline ends. CDR3 size: 13 residues. Germline V gives CDR1 MDHEN, CDR2 SYDVKM.